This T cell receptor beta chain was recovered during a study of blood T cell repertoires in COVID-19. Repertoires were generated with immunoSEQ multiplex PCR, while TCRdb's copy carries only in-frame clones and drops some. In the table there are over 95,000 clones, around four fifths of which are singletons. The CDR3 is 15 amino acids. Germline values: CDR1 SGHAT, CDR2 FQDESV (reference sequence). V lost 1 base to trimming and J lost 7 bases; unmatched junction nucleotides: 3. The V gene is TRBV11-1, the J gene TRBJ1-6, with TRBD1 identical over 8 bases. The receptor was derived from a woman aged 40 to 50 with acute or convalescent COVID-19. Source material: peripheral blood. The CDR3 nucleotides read TGTGCCAGCAGCTTAGGACAGGGGTACAATTCACCCCTCCACTTT. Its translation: CASSLGQGYNSPLHF.